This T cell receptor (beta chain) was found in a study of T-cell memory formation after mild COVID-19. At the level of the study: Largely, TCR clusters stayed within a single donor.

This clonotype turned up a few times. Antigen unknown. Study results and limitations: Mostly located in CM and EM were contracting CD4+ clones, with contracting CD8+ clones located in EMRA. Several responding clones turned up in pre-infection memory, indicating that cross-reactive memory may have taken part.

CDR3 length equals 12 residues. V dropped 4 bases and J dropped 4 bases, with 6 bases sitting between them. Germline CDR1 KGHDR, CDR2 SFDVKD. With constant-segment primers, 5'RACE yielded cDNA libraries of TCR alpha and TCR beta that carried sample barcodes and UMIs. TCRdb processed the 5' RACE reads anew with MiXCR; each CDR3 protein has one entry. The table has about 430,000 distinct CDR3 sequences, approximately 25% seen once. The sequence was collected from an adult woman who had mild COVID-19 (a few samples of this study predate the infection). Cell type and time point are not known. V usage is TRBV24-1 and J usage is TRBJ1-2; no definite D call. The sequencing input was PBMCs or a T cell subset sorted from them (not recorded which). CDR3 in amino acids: CATSESGYGYTF. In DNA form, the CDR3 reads TGTGCCACCAGTGAGAGCGGCTATGGCTACACCTTC.